What follows are 28 T cell receptor beta chains derived from one specimen sequenced in a study of cytomegalovirus exposure and HLA in healthy donors. The PCR used 60 Vbeta and 13 Jbeta primers. Only in-frame clones appear in the TCRdb table, and some are missing; sequencing was by immunoSEQ multiplex PCR. This repertoire shows roughly 200,000 clones, roughly 9.5% found once; its top ten account for roughly 1.4%. Material: PBMCs. All receptors derive from a woman aged 30 to 39 in good health and CMV-seropositive.

The genes are TRBV19 and TRBJ2-1, with TRBD2 as a possible D gene (5 bases). The CDR3 length is 16 residues. CDR1 is LNHDA and CDR2 is SQIVND in the germline V gene (reference sequence). V lost 2 bases to trimming and J lost 4 bases, with 15 bases between them. CDR3 loop: CASSISPQRPYNEQFF. CDR3 in DNA: TGTGCCAGTAGTATATCCCCCCAGCGGCCATACAATGAGCAGTTCTTC.

This rearrangement joins TRBV19 to TRBJ2-1, with 8 positions matching TRBD2. Germline V gives CDR1 LNHDA, CDR2 SQIVND (reference sequence). The junction had 17 bases not matched to a gene; V was cut back by 3 bases and J by 4 bases. CDR3 length: 19 residues. CDR3 sequence: CASSIRTSPYVGTYNEQFF. The DNA for the CDR3 is TGTGCCAGTAGTATCAGGACTAGCCCATACGTGGGTACATACAATGAGCAGTTCTTC. The full variable domain, in which reference TRBV19 and TRBJ2-1 provide the parts outside the CDR3, is DGGITQSPKYLFRKEGQNVTLSCEQNLNHDAMYWYRQDPGQGLRLIYYSQIVNDFQKGDIAEGYSVSREKKESFPLTVTSAQKNPTAFYLCASSIRTSPYVGTYNEQFFGPGTRLTVL.

This chain joins TRBV29-1 and TRBJ2-5; 7 bases are a match to TRBD1. With 7 bases clipped from V and 5 bases from J, the junction kept 13 bases outside the gene matches. There are 14 residues in the CDR3. Germline loops: CDR1 SQVTM, CDR2 ANQGSEA. The CDR3 here is CSGSTGSSAETQYF. The CDR3 DNA sequence: TGCAGCGGATCGACAGGGAGTTCTGCGGAGACCCAGTACTTC.

The CDR3 sequence is CAWNRLQGGYEQYF. DNA for the CDR3: TGTGCCTGGAATCGTCTGCAGGGGGGATACGAGCAGTACTTC. The chain couples TRBV30 to TRBJ2-7; D possibly corresponds to TRBD1 (7 bases). Germline V lookup: CDR1 GTSNPN, CDR2 SVGIG (reference sequence). The CDR3 extends over 14 amino acids. V lost 4 bases to trimming and J lost 4 bases, with 17 bases between them. Supplemented by reference TRBV30 and TRBJ2-7, the full variable domain reads SQTIHQWPATLVQPVGSPLSLECTVEGTSNPNLYWYRQAAGRGLQLLFYSVGIGQISSEVPQNLSASRPQDRQFILSSKKLLLSDSGFYLCAWNRLQGGYEQYFGPGTRLTVT.

The V gene is TRBV27, the J gene TRBJ2-7; possible D gene TRBD2, 5 bases. The V gene lost 5 bases and the J gene lost 2 bases, with 16 bases spanning the gap. The germline gives CDR1 MNHEY, CDR2 SMNVEV (reference sequence). The CDR3 length is 15 residues. The CDR3 loop reads CASSEGTVSPYEQYF. The CDR3 coding sequence is TGTGCCAGCAGTGAGGGCACAGTATCCCCCTACGAGCAGTACTTC.

This chain links TRBV2 with TRBJ1-5; D remains unclear. The CDR3 is made up of 15 amino acids. CDR1 and CDR2 (germline): SNHLY, FYNNEI. Between the trimmed V and J ends, which lost 4 bases and 5 bases, there was a span of 15 bases. The CDR3 protein is CASSATSVTYQPQHF. Written as DNA, the CDR3 is TGTGCCAGCAGTGCCACCTCGGTTACTTATCAGCCCCAGCATTTT.

The CDR3 region is CATSIGATDEKLFF. The CDR3 nucleotides read TGTGCCACCAGTATTGGGGCGACGGATGAAAAACTGTTTTTT. The chain employs TRBV15 and TRBJ1-4; D may be TRBD1 (5 bases). Germline V gene lookup returns CDR1 LNHNV and CDR2 YYDKDF (reference sequence). This CDR3 is 14 amino acids long. Trimming pared 6 bases from V and 6 bases from J, leaving 14 bases between.

This clone came up a few times. The chain is built from TRBV7-2 and TRBJ1-1; D is uncertain. Germline CDR1 reads SGHTA; CDR2 reads FQGNSA. V lost 4 bases and J lost 1, with 7 bases in between. The CDR3 totals 13 residues. Here the CDR3 reads CASSSNRNTEAFF. As DNA, the CDR3 is TGTGCCAGCAGCTCCAACAGGAACACTGAAGCTTTCTTT.

This clone appeared a few times. The chain links TRBV6-6 to TRBJ1-5; TRBD1 might be the D (5 bases). V shed 6 bases and J shed 2 bases, with 14 bases lying between them. The CDR3 totals 15 residues. In germline, CDR1 is MNHNY, CDR2 SVGAGI (reference sequence). The CDR3 nucleotides read TGTGCCAGCAGACGACAGACAGAAGGCAATCAGCCCCAGCATTTT. Its translation is CASRRQTEGNQPQHF.

A few counts support this clone. The chain uses TRBV5-1 and TRBJ2-7; TRBD2 matches at 14 bases. The V gene's germline CDR1 is SGHRS and CDR2 YFSETQ. The CDR3 extends over 16 amino acids. V was clipped by 2 bases and J by 7 bases; unmatched bases: 8. CDR3 DNA sequence: TGCGCCAGCAGCTTCGGGACTAGCGGGAGAAGGTATGAGCAGTACTTC. This encodes CASSFGTSGRRYEQYF.

This clone has just a few counts. The chain uses TRBV5-1 and TRBJ2-3; a weak D match, TRBD2 (6 bases). Germline-derived CDR1 and CDR2 are SGHRS and YFSETQ. V lost 0 bases and J lost 6, with 11 bases in between. The CDR3 loop spans 14 amino acids. CDR3 amino acids: CASSLAGVGDTQYF. DNA of the CDR3: TGCGCCAGCAGCTTGGCGGGAGTGGGGGATACGCAGTATTTT.

Written as DNA, the CDR3 is TGTGCCAGCAGCTTCCGGACTAGCGGGAATACAGATACGCAGTATTTT. Its protein product is CASSFRTSGNTDTQYF. The rearrangement uses TRBV9 and TRBJ2-3; 12 positions agree with TRBD2. Germline loops: CDR1 SGDLS, CDR2 YYNGEE. V trimming: 4 bases; J trimming: 3 bases; junction bases outside the gene matches: 6. CDR3 length equals 16 residues.

This clone was detected only a few times. V usage is TRBV7-3 and J usage is TRBJ2-1, with 12 bases lining up with TRBD2. CDR3 length: 17 residues. Trimming cost V 5 bases and J 5 bases; bases outside gene matches: 10. The germline V gene encodes CDR1 SGHTA and CDR2 FQGTGA. The CDR3 spells CASSETSGRIMHNEQFF. The CDR3 DNA is TGTGCCAGCAGCGAAACTAGCGGGAGGATCATGCACAATGAGCAGTTCTTC.

This clone was counted between two and nine times. CDR3 loop: CASSYGREGTQYF. As DNA, the CDR3 is TGTGCCAGCTCCTACGGACGGGAGGGGACCCAGTACTTC. The rearrangement links TRBV7-2 to TRBJ2-5; 8 nucleotides align to TRBD2. V trimming: 8 bases; J trimming: 7 bases; junction bases outside the gene matches: 9. The CDR3 sequence is 13 residues long. CDR1 is SGHTA, CDR2 FQGNSA, per germline.

The sample holds a few counts of this clone. V and J are TRBV7-2 and TRBJ2-7; 9 nucleotides match TRBD2. CDR1 and CDR2 (germline): SGHTA, FQGNSA. J lost 5 bases, V lost 2 bases, and 7 bases had no gene match. The CDR3 contains 15 residues. The CDR3 region is CASSLYGGRADEQYF. The DNA of the CDR3 is TGTGCCAGCAGCTTATATGGCGGGAGGGCTGACGAGCAGTACTTC.

The genes are TRBV7-3 and TRBJ2-2, with a weak D call TRBD2 (5 bases). The CDR3 consists of 14 residues. V lost 7 bases and J 2 bases, leaving 11 bases between the germline ends. Germline CDR1 is SGHTA and CDR2 is FQGTGA. CDR3 residues: CASKDFINTGELFF. The CDR3 DNA is TGTGCCAGCAAGGACTTTATTAACACCGGGGAGCTGTTTTTT.

This clone was found a few times. V usage is TRBV7-9 and J usage is TRBJ1-1; a possible D gene is TRBD1 (6 bases). The V end was cut by 8 bases, the J end by 4 bases, with 17 bases between. Germline V gene sequence: CDR1 SEHNR, CDR2 FQNEAQ (reference sequence). The CDR3 is made up of 14 amino acids. The chain's CDR3 is CASQAGAWGTEAFF. Written as DNA, the CDR3 is TGTGCCAGCCAGGCGGGGGCTTGGGGCACTGAAGCTTTCTTT.

The chain employs TRBV6-4 and TRBJ1-2, with 9 nucleotides matching TRBD1. The trim removed 7 bases at V and 4 bases at J, leaving 4 bases unmatched. CDR3 length equals 13 residues. The V gene's germline CDR1 is MRHNA and CDR2 SNTAGT. The CDR3 DNA reads as TGTGCCAGCAATCGGGGACAGGGCTATGGCTACACCTTC. Encoded protein: CASNRGQGYGYTF.

V and J are TRBV6-5 and TRBJ1-1; D perhaps matches TRBD1 (5 bases). The CDR3 totals 14 residues. Germline CDR1 reads MNHEY; CDR2 reads SVGAGI. V was pared by 2 bases and J by 7 bases, with 14 bases between. This CDR3 is CASSYQTDSVEAFF. CDR3 bases: TGTGCCAGCAGTTACCAGACAGACTCCGTTGAAGCTTTCTTT.

This clone has a handful of counts. V usage is TRBV2 and J usage is TRBJ1-1; 8 bases are a match to TRBD1. V lost 11 bases to trimming and J lost 1 base; unmatched junction nucleotides: 6. Per the germline V gene, CDR1 is SNHLY and CDR2 is FYNNEI. This CDR3 region has 13 residues. CDR3 bases: TGTGCCGGAACCGGGACAGGGAACACTGAAGCTTTCTTT. Protein: CAGTGTGNTEAFF.

The gene calls are TRBV7-8 and TRBJ2-7, with 11 positions matching TRBD1. Germline CDR1 reads SGHVS; CDR2 reads FQNEAQ. This CDR3 has 18 residues. Trimming cost V 5 bases and J 5 bases; bases outside gene matches: 17. The CDR3 reads CASSPQKRTGGAWNEQYF. The CDR3 DNA is TGTGCCAGCAGCCCGCAAAAAAGGACAGGGGGCGCGTGGAACGAGCAGTACTTC.

V and J are TRBV29-1 and TRBJ1-2, with unresolved D. Trimming removed 8 bases from V and 0 bases from J, with 13 bases in between. This CDR3 region has 13 residues. Per the germline V gene, CDR1 is SQVTM and CDR2 is ANQGSEA. The DNA of the CDR3 is TGCAGCTTCGCCCCGCAGGCTAACTATGGCTACACCTTC. Its translation: CSFAPQANYGYTF.

The chain carries TRBV6-1 and TRBJ1-5; 7 bases agree with TRBD1. V lost 2 bases, J lost 1 base, and 8 bases stayed unmatched. Germline-derived CDR1 and CDR2 are MNHNS and SASEGT. The CDR3 is made up of 17 amino acids. The CDR3 loop reads CASSEFTGAGSNQPQHF. The DNA of the CDR3 is TGTGCCAGCAGTGAATTCACAGGGGCTGGGAGCAATCAGCCCCAGCATTTT.

The chain carries TRBV7-9 and TRBJ1-6; 9 bases are a match to TRBD1. CDR1 and CDR2 from the germline V gene are SEHNR and FQNEAQ (reference sequence). The V segment lost 6 bases and the J segment 7 bases; nucleotides outside the gene matches: 7. The CDR3 covers 15 residues. The CDR3 is CASRPGTGTNSPLHF. The CDR3, as DNA: TGTGCCAGCAGACCGGGGACAGGGACGAATTCACCCCTCCACTTT.

This sequence joins TRBV30 and TRBJ1-2; 7 bases match TRBD1. The CDR3 totals 12 residues. The ends lost 3 bases at V and 6 bases at J; junction bases unmatched: 4. CDR1 and CDR2 from the germline V gene are GTSNPN and SVGIG (reference sequence). CDR3 bases: TGTGCCTGGAGCGACAGGGTCCATGGCTACACCTTC. It translates to CAWSDRVHGYTF.

The genes are TRBV5-1 and TRBJ2-7; D perhaps matches TRBD1 (8 bases). Germline CDR1 reads SGHRS; CDR2 reads YFSETQ. This CDR3 contains 14 residues. Trimming took 3 bases from V and 3 from J, leaving 13 bases between them. CDR3 bases: TGCGCCAGCAGCTGGACAGGGAGGGACTACGAGCAGTACTTC. Amino acid sequence: CASSWTGRDYEQYF.

The genes are TRBV1 and TRBJ2-7; TRBD1 reflects the table's D call only, with no check against the DNA. TRBV1 counts as a pseudogene. This CDR3 comprises 15 residues. This chain's CDR3 is CTSKETGIFSYEQYF. The CDR3 DNA reads TGCACCAGCAAGGAGACAGGGATATTCTCCTACGAGCAGTACTTC.

The chain joins TRBV7-9 to TRBJ1-4, with D unresolved. V shed 4 bases and J shed 3 bases, with 15 bases lying between them. The CDR3 totals 16 residues. Germline CDR1 reads SEHNR; CDR2 reads FQNEAQ (reference sequence). CDR3 amino acids: CASSSPVQLANEKLFF. CDR3 sequence (DNA): TGTGCCAGCAGCTCACCCGTACAGTTAGCTAATGAAAAACTGTTTTTT.